This entry is about one T cell receptor (beta chain). This specimen belongs to a study of cytomegalovirus exposure and HLA in healthy donors. Germline V gives CDR1 SGDLS, CDR2 YYNGEE. Trimming pared 4 bases from V and 3 bases from J, leaving 14 bases between. This CDR3 has 14 amino acids. PCR primers comprised 60 Vbeta and 13 Jbeta primers. Some clones are missing from TCRdb's copy, which holds only in-frame ones; the method was immunoSEQ multiplex PCR. The data contain 85,000 to 120,000 clones, roughly 83% of them singletons. Sequencing was performed on PBMCs. This chain uses TRBV9 with TRBJ2-7; D is unresolved. The TCR originated in a middle-aged man in good health and CMV-seronegative. The CDR3 bases are TGTGCCAGCAGCCCCAACCCTGAACTCTACGAGCAGTACTTC. Its protein is CASSPNPELYEQYF.